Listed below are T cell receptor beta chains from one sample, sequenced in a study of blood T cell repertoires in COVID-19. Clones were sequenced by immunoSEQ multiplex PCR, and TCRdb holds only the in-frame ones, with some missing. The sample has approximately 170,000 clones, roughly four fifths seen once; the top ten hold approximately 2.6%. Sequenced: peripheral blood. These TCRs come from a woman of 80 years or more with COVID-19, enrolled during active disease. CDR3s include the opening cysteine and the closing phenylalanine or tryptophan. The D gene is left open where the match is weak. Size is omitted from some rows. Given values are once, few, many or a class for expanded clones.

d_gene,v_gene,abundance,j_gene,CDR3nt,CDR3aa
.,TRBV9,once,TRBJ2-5,TGTGCCAGCAGCCTTGCTGGCGGGGGCGCGCGGGAGACCCAGTACTTC,CASSLAGGGARETQYF
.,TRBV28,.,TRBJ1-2,TGTGCCAGCAGTTTAGCCCCCGGGGAGAGCGGCTACACCTTC,CASSLAPGESGYTF
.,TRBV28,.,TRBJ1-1,TGTGCCAGCATTGCGGGTTTCGAAGCTTTCTTT,CASIAGFEAFF
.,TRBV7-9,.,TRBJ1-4,TGTGCCAGCAGCTCCAGGGTCCTTAATGAAAAACTGTTTTTT,CASSSRVLNEKLFF
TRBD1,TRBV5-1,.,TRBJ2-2,TGCGCCAGCAGCACAGGGGGCGCCCCTGACCGGCGGGAGCTGTTTTTT,CASSTGGAPDRRELFF
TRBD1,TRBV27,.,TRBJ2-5,TGTGCCAGCAGTTTAGGGACAGTTTATGGGGAGACCCAGTACTTC,CASSLGTVYGETQYF
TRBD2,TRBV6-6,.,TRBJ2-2,TGTGCCAGCAGTTACCTCCGGGAGGCCGGGGAGCTGTTTTTT,CASSYLREAGELFF
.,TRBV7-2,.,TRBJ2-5,TGTGCCAGCAGCCGGGGGGCGGCCCTCCAAGAGACCCAGTACTTC,CASSRGAALQETQYF
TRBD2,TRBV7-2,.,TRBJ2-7,TGTGCCAGCAGCACCCGGGGGGGTATCTACGAGCAGTACTTC,CASSTRGGIYEQYF
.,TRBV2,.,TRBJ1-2,TGTGCCAGCAGTGAAGAAAGGGGGTCGGGCTACACCTTC,CASSEERGSGYTF
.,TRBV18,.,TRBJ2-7,TGTGCCAGCTCACCACCGAGCTCCTACGAGCAGTACTTC,CASSPPSSYEQYF
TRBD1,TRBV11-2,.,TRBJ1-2,TGTGCCAGCAGCACCCGCACAGGGGGCCGGGCTAACTATGGCTACACCTTC,CASSTRTGGRANYGYTF
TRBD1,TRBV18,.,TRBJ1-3,TGTGCCAGCTCACCCTCTAGGGAGACAGGGGATCGCTCTGGAAACACCATATATTTT,CASSPSRETGDRSGNTIYF
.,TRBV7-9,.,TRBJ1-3,TGTGCCAGCAGCGTCTCCGGGGGTTGGGGAAACACCATATATTTT,CASSVSGGWGNTIYF
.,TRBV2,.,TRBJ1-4,TGTGCCAGCAGGAACGACAGGTCCGAAAAACTGTTTTTT,CASRNDRSEKLFF
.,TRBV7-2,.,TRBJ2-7,TGTGCCAGCAGCTTAGTTTCAGGGCTCGACGAGCAGTACTTC,CASSLVSGLDEQYF
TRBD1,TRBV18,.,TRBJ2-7,TGTGCCAGCTCACCGGGACAGGGGGCCTACGAGCAGTACTTC,CASSPGQGAYEQYF
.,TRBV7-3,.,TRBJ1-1,TGTGCCAGCAGCCAAGGGGGAACTGAAGCTTTCTTT,CASSQGGTEAFF
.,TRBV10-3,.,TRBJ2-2,TGTGCCATCAGCCGGACAGTTAACACCGGGGAGCTGTTTTTT,CAISRTVNTGELFF
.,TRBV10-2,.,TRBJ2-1,TGCGCCAGCAGTGAGTCCGCTGGACTCGTACAAGATGAGCAGTTCTTC,CASSESAGLVQDEQFF
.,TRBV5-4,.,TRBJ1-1,TGTGCCAGCAGTTTTGACAGTCACACTGAAGCTTTCTTT,CASSFDSHTEAFF
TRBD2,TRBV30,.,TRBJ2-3,TGTGCCTGGAATCAGGCGGGGGGCACAGATACGCAGTATTTT,CAWNQAGGTDTQYF
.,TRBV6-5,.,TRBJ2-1,TGTGCCAGCAATTCCGGGAGCTGGAATGAGCAGTTCTTC,CASNSGSWNEQFF
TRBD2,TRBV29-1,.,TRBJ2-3,TGCAGCGTTGAGGGTAGCGGGAAGCTTAGCACAGATACGCAGTATTTT,CSVEGSGKLSTDTQYF
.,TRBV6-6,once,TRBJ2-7,TGTGCCAGCAGTTCAGCGGACGGCACCTACGAGCAGTACTTC,CASSSADGTYEQYF
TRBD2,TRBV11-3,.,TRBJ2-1,TGTGCCAGCAGCCCCCGGGGTAGCGGGGGACCCTCTCCGGATGAGCAGTTCTTC,CASSPRGSGGPSPDEQFF
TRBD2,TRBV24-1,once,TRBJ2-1,TGTGCCACCAGTGGCGGGGGGCTCAATGAGCAGTTCTTC,CATSGGGLNEQFF
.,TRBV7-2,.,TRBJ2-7,TGTGCCAGCAGCTTACCCCGTCGCTACGAGCAGTACTTC,CASSLPRRYEQYF
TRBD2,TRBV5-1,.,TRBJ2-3,TGCGCCAGCAGCTTGCGGGTTAGCGGGAGAACAGATACGCAGTATTTT,CASSLRVSGRTDTQYF
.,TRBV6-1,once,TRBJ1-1,TGTGCCAGCAGTGACCGGGGGAACACTGAAGCTTTCTTT,CASSDRGNTEAFF
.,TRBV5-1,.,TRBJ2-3,TGCGCCAGCAGCTTGGGGGACTTCGGCACAGATACGCAGTATTTT,CASSLGDFGTDTQYF
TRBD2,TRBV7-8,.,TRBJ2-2,TGTGCCAGCAGCTTAAGGACTAGCGGGGGGGCAGGGAACACCGGGGAGCTGTTTTTT,CASSLRTSGGAGNTGELFF
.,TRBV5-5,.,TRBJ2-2,TGTGCCAGCAGCTTTATCCGGACACCTACGAACACCGGGGAGCTGTTTTTT,CASSFIRTPTNTGELFF
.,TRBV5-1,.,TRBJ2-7,TGCGCCAGCAGCTTCGCTGGCTGGGGAGACGAGCAGTACTTC,CASSFAGWGDEQYF
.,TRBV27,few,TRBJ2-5,TGTGCCAGCAGTTTAGGCGGGACCCAGTACTTC,CASSLGGTQYF
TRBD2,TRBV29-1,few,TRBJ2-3,TGCAGCGTTTGGGGGGGAGGGCTGAACCCTAGCACAGATACGCAGTATTTT,CSVWGGGLNPSTDTQYF
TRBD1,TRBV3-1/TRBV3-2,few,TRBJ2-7,TGTGCCAGCAGCGGACCCGGGACAGGGTTCTACGAGCAGTACTTC,CASSGPGTGFYEQYF
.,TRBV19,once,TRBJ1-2,TGTGCCAGTAGTATTAAAGGGGCGCGCTATGGCTACACCTTC,CASSIKGARYGYTF
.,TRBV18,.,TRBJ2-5,TGTGCCAGCTCACCACTGGGAGCGGAGACCCAGTACTTC,CASSPLGAETQYF
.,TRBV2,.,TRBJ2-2,TGTGCCAGCAGTGAACGGCAGGGAAACACCGGGGAGCTGTTTTTT,CASSERQGNTGELFF
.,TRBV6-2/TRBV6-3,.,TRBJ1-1,TGTGCCAGCAGTTATTACAGGGCGAACACTGAAGCTTTCTTT,CASSYYRANTEAFF
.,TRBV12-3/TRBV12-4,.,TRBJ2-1,TGTGCCAGCAGTTTAAGGTTAGGGGGGGGGAAGGTCTTC,CASSLRLGGGKVF
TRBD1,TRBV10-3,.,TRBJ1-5,TGTGCCATCAGCCGACAGGGGAAGGATCAGCCCCAGCATTTT,CAISRQGKDQPQHF
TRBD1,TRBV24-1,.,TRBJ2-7,TGTGCCACCAGTGATGCCCGGACAGGGGGCTCCTACGAGCAGTACTTC,CATSDARTGGSYEQYF
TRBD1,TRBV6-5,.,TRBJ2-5,TGTGCCAGCAGTCGGACAGGGTTGCAAGAGACCCAGTACTTC,CASSRTGLQETQYF
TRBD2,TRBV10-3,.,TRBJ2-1,TGTGCCATCAGTGAGGTTCCAAGCGGGAGGGGCAATGAGCAGTTCTTC,CAISEVPSGRGNEQFF
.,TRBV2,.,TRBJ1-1,TGTGCCAGCCGGAAATCGGGTGCCGTGAACACTGAAGCTTTCTTT,CASRKSGAVNTEAFF
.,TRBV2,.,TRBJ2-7,TGTGCCAGCAGTGAAGCGCAGGTTCCCGGCGAGCAGTACTTC,CASSEAQVPGEQYF
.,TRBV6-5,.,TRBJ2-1,TGTGCCAGCAGTTACCGGCGGTTCAGCTCCTACAATGAGCAGTTCTTC,CASSYRRFSSYNEQFF
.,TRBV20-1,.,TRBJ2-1,TGCAGTGCTAGAGATCGCAATGAGCAGTTCTTC,CSARDRNEQFF
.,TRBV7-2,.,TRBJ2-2,TGTGCCAGCAGCTTAGTGCAGGTCGCCGGGGAGCTGTTTTTT,CASSLVQVAGELFF
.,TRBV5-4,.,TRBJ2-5,TGTGCCAGCAGCTTGGGACAGGAAGAGACCCAGTACTTC,CASSLGQEETQYF
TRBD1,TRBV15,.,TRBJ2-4,TGTGCCACCAGCCCCAGGGGGACAGGGGTTTATCTAGCCAAAAACATTCAGTACTTC,CATSPRGTGVYLAKNIQYF
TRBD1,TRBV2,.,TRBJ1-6,TGTGCCAGCACCCGGGACAGGGGTTATTCACCCCTCCACTTT,CASTRDRGYSPLHF
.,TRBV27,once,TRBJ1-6,TGTGCCAGCAATCGGGGCAGGGGCTACTCACCCCTCCACTTT,CASNRGRGYSPLHF
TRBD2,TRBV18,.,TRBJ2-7,TGTGCCAGCTCACCAAGCGGGGGTTCCTACGAGCAGTACTTC,CASSPSGGSYEQYF
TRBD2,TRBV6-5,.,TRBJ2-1,TGTGCCAGCAGACGGGAGGGTTACAATGAGCAGTTCTTC,CASRREGYNEQFF
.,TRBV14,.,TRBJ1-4,TGTGCCAGCAGCCAACAGTTGATTAATGAAAAACTGTTTTTT,CASSQQLINEKLFF
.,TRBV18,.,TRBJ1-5,TGTGCCAGCTCACCTTACCAGGGGACGGAGAGCAATCAGCCCCAGCATTTT,CASSPYQGTESNQPQHF
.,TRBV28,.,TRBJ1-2,TGTGCCAGCAACGGGGTCGGATATCGCTACACCTTC,CASNGVGYRYTF